This TCR beta chain was captured in a study of blood T cell repertoires in COVID-19. Study overall: Italy, Spain and the United States were the sources of the convalescent and acute COVID-19 samples. In each case, the material was cDNA or gDNA derived from T cells, B-cell-depleted T cells, or PBMCs.

The CDR3 runs to 15 residues. The V gene's germline CDR1 is SGHAT and CDR2 FQNNGV. The V gene lost 5 bases and the J gene lost 6 bases, with 16 bases spanning the gap. Original analysis: By means of reference gene primer amplification, nucleated cell counts were estimated. The protocol was immunoSEQ multiplex PCR, while the TCRdb copy is restricted to in-frame clones and leaves out a portion. Clone size and the V and J calls come from that table; the DNA yielded D and trimming. The sample yields over 100,000 clones, roughly 75% seen once. This sequence originates from a human donor in a cohort sampled during active or convalescent COVID-19. This sequence joins TRBV11-2 and TRBJ2-2; D might be TRBD2 (6 bases). Sample: peripheral blood. The CDR3 region has the DNA TGTGCCAGCAGCCCATCCAATTGGGAGGCCGGGGAGCTGTTTTTT. It specifies CASSPSNWEAGELFF.